This paragraph reports one TCR beta chain. Its cognate antigen is unknown. Synthesis of TCR cDNA relied on 5'RACE template switching, which attached a universal primer site and UMIs. TCRdb recomputed calls from the 5' RACE reads with MiXCR, one row per CDR3 protein. Seen here are tens of thousands of distinct CDR3 sequences, over 7.5% observed once, and the top ten hold about 40%. This specimen belongs to a study of T cells after yellow fever vaccination. Study details: Preparation used SMART-Seq v4 Ultra Low Input for the low-cell-number fractions. Points from the study as a whole: High-abundance clonotypes from the bulk population could contaminate FACS-sorted repertoires. Though weaker, the secondary response peaked faster, on day 5 versus 15.

Germline V lookup: CDR1 LGHDT, CDR2 YNNKEL (reference sequence). V was clipped by 4 bases and J by 5 bases; unmatched bases: 10. The CDR3 covers 15 residues. V gene TRBV3-1 combines with J gene TRBJ2-5; 7 nucleotides agree with TRBD1. Source: CD8+ T cells sorted from PBMCs, taken on the day of the yellow fever booster vaccination. The receptor was derived from a man under 40 who received the YFV17D yellow fever vaccine. Here the CDR3 reads CASSPAWAGGETQYF. In DNA, the CDR3 is TGTGCCAGCAGCCCTGCTTGGGCAGGGGGTGAGACCCAGTACTTC.